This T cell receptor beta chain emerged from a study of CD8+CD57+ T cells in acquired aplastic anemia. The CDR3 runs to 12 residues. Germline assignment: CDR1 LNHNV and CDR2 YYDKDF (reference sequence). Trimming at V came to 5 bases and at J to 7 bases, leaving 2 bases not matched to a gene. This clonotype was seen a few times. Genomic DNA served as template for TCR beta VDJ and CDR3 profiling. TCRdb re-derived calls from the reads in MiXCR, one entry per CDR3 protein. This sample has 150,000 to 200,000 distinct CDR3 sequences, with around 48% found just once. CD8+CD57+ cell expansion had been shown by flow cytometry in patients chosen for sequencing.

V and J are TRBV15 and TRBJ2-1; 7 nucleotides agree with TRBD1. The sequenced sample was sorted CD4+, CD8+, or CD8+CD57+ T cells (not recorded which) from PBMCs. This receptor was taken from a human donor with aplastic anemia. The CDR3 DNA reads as TGTGCCACCAGCTACAGGGGAAATGAGCAGTTCTTC. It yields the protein CATSYRGNEQFF. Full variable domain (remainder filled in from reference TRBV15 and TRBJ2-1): DAMVIQNPRYQVTQFGKPVTLSCSQTLNHNVMYWYQQKSSQAPKLLFHYYDKDFNNEADTPDNFQSRRPNTSFCFLDIRSPGLGDTAMYLCATSYRGNEQFFGPGTRLTVL.